Following are 16 T cell receptor beta chains from one sample sequenced in a study of identical twins. TCRdb reprocessed the 5' RACE reads with MiXCR, giving one entry per CDR3 protein. The sample consists of 200,000 to 250,000 distinct CDR3 sequences, around 15% of them appearing once. What was sequenced was memory (CD45RO+) T cells sorted from blood. These receptor sequences come from a young woman in good health.

There are a few counts of this clonotype. The chain employs TRBV12-3 or TRBV12-4 and TRBJ2-7; unclear D gene. The CDR3 consists of 11 residues. V lost 3 bases and J 7 bases, leaving 7 bases between the germline ends. CDR3: CASSFWEEQYF. CDR3 nucleotide sequence: TGTGCCAGCAGTTTCTGGGAAGAGCAGTACTTC.

This clonotype was seen ten or more times. The chain couples TRBV28 to TRBJ1-1; D gene ambiguous. This CDR3 region has 14 residues. Per the germline V gene, CDR1 is MDHEN and CDR2 is SYDVKM. The V gene lost 6 bases and the J gene lost 1 base, with 12 bases spanning the gap. The DNA for the CDR3 is TGTGCCAGCAGAACCCTTGAGGGGAACACTGAAGCTTTCTTT. Protein sequence: CASRTLEGNTEAFF.

V gene TRBV29-1 combines with J gene TRBJ2-3, with 12 bases fitting TRBD2. The trim removed 6 bases at V and 3 bases at J, leaving 4 bases unmatched. The CDR3 runs 14 residues. Germline lookup yields CDR1 SQVTM and CDR2 ANQGSEA. As DNA, the CDR3 is TGCAGCGTGGAAACTAGCGGGAGGACAGATACGCAGTATTTT. This translates into CSVETSGRTDTQYF.

The CDR3 loop is CASSPADRNNEQFF. CDR3 nucleotides: TGTGCCAGCAGTCCTGCCGACAGAAACAATGAGCAGTTCTTC. The V call is TRBV12-3 or TRBV12-4, the J call TRBJ2-1, with D possibly TRBD1 on 5 matching bases. This CDR3 region has 14 residues. Between the trimmed V and J ends, which lost 5 bases and 5 bases, there was a span of 13 bases.

The table lists this clonotype with a few counts. This chain links TRBV27 with TRBJ2-1; no definite D call. The germline gives CDR1 MNHEY, CDR2 SMNVEV (reference sequence). Trimming pared 3 bases from V and 2 bases from J, leaving 8 bases between. The CDR3 length is 14 residues. Here the CDR3 reads CASSLGSPYNEQFF. CDR3 sequence (DNA): TGTGCCAGCAGTTTGGGTTCCCCCTACAATGAGCAGTTCTTC.

This clonotype was counted ten times or more. The chain employs TRBV5-1 and TRBJ2-7, with no clear D. The CDR3 sequence is 14 residues long. Trimming left V 3 bases short and J 2 bases short, with 12 bases between. CDR1 and CDR2 from the germline V gene are SGHRS and YFSETQ. The chain's CDR3 is CASSYAGPTYEQYF. The CDR3 coding sequence is TGCGCCAGCAGCTATGCCGGGCCGACCTACGAGCAGTACTTC.

This clonotype was picked up a small number of times. The chain joins TRBV7-8 to TRBJ2-2, with TRBD2 matching over 8 bases. V dropped 5 bases and J dropped 5; count of bases not matched to a gene: 10. The CDR3 totals 16 residues. CDR1 SGHVS and CDR2 FQNEAQ come from the germline V gene. The CDR3, as DNA: TGTGCCAGCAGCGGAATGCCGGGACTAGGGACCGGGGAGCTGTTTTTT. Translation gives CASSGMPGLGTGELFF. Full variable domain (outside the CDR3, taken from reference TRBV7-8 and TRBJ2-2): GAGVSQSPRYKVAKRGQDVALRCDPISGHVSLFWYQQALGQGPEFLTYFQNEAQLDKSGLPSDRFFAERPEGSVSTLKIQRTQQEDSAVYLCASSGMPGLGTGELFFGEGSRLTVL.

The rearrangement uses TRBV3-1 and TRBJ1-2; 7 bases agree with TRBD1. J was trimmed by 5 bases and V by 5 bases; bases with no gene match: 5. Germline V CDR1 and CDR2: LGHDT, YNNKEL (reference sequence). The CDR3 sequence is 13 residues long. DNA of the CDR3: TGTGCCAGCAGCAACAGGGGTCTGTATGGCTACACCTTC. Protein: CASSNRGLYGYTF.

This rearrangement joins TRBV7-2 to TRBJ2-7; 9 nucleotides agree with TRBD1. Germline CDR1 is SGHTA and CDR2 is FQGNSA. This CDR3 contains 16 residues. J gave up 3 bases and V 1 base, and 7 bases lay outside the gene matches. CDR3 bases: TGTGCCAGCAGCTTAGGGGGGGGGACAGGGCGCTACGAGCAGTACTTC. This sequence encodes CASSLGGGTGRYEQYF.

The gene calls are TRBV6-2 or TRBV6-3 and TRBJ2-1, with a tentative D call TRBD1 (5 bases). The germline V gene encodes CDR1 MNHEY and CDR2 SVGEGT. The length of the CDR3 is 12 residues. V lost 6 bases and J 7 bases, leaving 10 bases between the germline ends. CDR3 nucleotides: TGTGCCAGCAGGTCAAGGGGTAATGAGCAGTTCTTC. Amino acids: CASRSRGNEQFF.

This clonotype was picked up a small number of times. This chain links TRBV27 with TRBJ2-3; maybe TRBD2 (6 bases). The V gene lost 3 bases and the J gene lost 1 base, with 14 bases spanning the gap. The CDR3 sequence is 16 residues long. Germline CDR1 MNHEY, CDR2 SMNVEV (reference sequence). The CDR3 nucleotides read TGTGCCAGCAGTTTGCGACCCCAGCGGGGCACAGATACGCAGTATTTT. The encoded protein is CASSLRPQRGTDTQYF.

The rearrangement joins TRBV20-1 to TRBJ2-3; 11 positions agree with TRBD2. V lost 6 bases, J lost 3 bases, and 5 bases stayed unmatched. The CDR3 is 14 residues long. The germline V gene has CDR1 DFQATT and CDR2 SNEGSKA (reference sequence). CDR3 bases: TGCAGTGCCTTTAGCGGGAGGGGTACAGATACGCAGTATTTT. Protein: CSAFSGRGTDTQYF.

A few counts support this clonotype. The genes are TRBV12-3 or TRBV12-4 and TRBJ2-7; 10 bases match TRBD2. Trimming cost V 5 bases and J 4 bases; bases outside gene matches: 5. The CDR3 length is 14 residues. The CDR3 nucleotides are TGTGCCAGCAGTGGCTGGACTAGCGGTTACGAGCAGTACTTC. Its translation is CASSGWTSGYEQYF.

This clonotype was seen many times. This rearrangement joins TRBV12-3 or TRBV12-4 to TRBJ1-1; no firm D call. V dropped 5 bases and J dropped 11 bases, with 12 bases sitting between them. The CDR3 contains 11 residues. The CDR3 region is CASSTDTGAFF. CDR3 sequence (DNA): TGTGCCAGCAGTACCGACACTGGGGCTTTCTTT.

V is TRBV7-9 and J is TRBJ2-1; weak D call: TRBD2 (5 bases). The CDR3 extends over 16 amino acids. Trimming removed 4 bases from V and 9 bases from J, with 22 bases in between. Germline values: CDR1 SEHNR, CDR2 FQNEAQ (reference sequence). The CDR3 bases are TGTGCCAGCAGCTCCCAAGCGGCATCACCCTCATCTGAGCAGTTCTTC. It encodes CASSSQAASPSSEQFF. The variable domain in full, with the rest retrieved from reference TRBV7-9 and TRBJ2-1, is DTGVSQNPRHKITKRGQNVTFRCDPISEHNRLYWYRQTLGQGPEFLTYFQNEAQLEKSRLLSDRFSAERPKGSFSTLEIQRTEQGDSAMYLCASSSQAASPSSEQFFGPGTRLTVL.

The rearrangement uses TRBV11-3 and TRBJ1-6; perhaps TRBD1 as D (5 bases). The V gene's germline CDR1 is SGHNT and CDR2 YENEEA. The length of the CDR3 is 13 residues. Trimming pared 3 bases from V and 14 bases from J, leaving 14 bases between. This CDR3 reads CASSFGTGSTLHF. The CDR3 DNA follows: TGTGCCAGCAGCTTTGGGACGGGTTCGACCCTCCACTTT.